This TCR beta chain emerged from a study of T cells in Graves' hyperthyroidism and ophthalmopathy. General observations from the study: Model output signaled ophthalmopathy a median roughly 6 months ahead of onset.

With regard to this clonotype: The antigen is not known.

Amplification yielded TCR beta CDR3 regions, with RNA transcripts as the source. HTBI primers were the set used in a first-round RT-PCR of the TCR CDR3. TCRdb used MiXCR to reprocess the multiplex PCR reads, holding one entry per CDR3 protein. The repertoire includes more than 350,000 distinct CDR3 sequences, roughly 15% of them detected once, and roughly 19% sits in the top ten. Germline V CDR1 and CDR2: SQVTM, ANQGSEA. V was pared by 3 bases and J by 3 bases, with 2 bases of the junction left unmatched. The CDR3 runs to 13 residues. The chain employs TRBV29-1 and TRBJ2-3; 8 nucleotides agree with TRBD2. Sequenced material: blood. The receptor was derived from a woman in her sixties with Graves' ophthalmopathy. The CDR3 coding sequence is TGCAGCGTTGATGTAGCGGGAACAGATACGCAGTATTTT. Protein: CSVDVAGTDTQYF.